This T cell receptor beta chain was identified in a study of neurological immune-mediated disorders. TCRdb itself ran the 5' RACE reads through MiXCR, one entry per CDR3 protein. The data hold 55,000 to 65,000 distinct CDR3 sequences, with approximately 11% observed a single time. V lost 1 base and J lost 4, with 4 bases in between. Per the germline V gene, CDR1 is DFQATT and CDR2 is SNEGSKA (reference sequence). The length of the CDR3 is 12 residues. The TCR comes from a woman aged 55 to 70 with HTLV-1-associated myelopathy (HAM/TSP). V and J are TRBV20-1 and TRBJ2-2; no reliable D call. Source material: PBMCs. The chain's CDR3 is CSARVPTGELFF. CDR3 bases: TGCAGTGCTAGAGTTCCCACCGGGGAGCTGTTTTTT.